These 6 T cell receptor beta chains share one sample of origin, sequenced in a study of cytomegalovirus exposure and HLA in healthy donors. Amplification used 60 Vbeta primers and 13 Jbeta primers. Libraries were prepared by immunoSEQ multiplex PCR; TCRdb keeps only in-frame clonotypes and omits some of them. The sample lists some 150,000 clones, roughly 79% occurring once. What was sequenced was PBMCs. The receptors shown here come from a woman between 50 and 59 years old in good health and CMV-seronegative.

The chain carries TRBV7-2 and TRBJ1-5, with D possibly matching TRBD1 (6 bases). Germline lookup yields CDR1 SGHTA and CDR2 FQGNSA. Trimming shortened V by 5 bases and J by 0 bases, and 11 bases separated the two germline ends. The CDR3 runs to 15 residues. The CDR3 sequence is CASSAIGGSNQPQHF. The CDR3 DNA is TGTGCCAGCAGCGCCATAGGGGGTAGCAATCAGCCCCAGCATTTT.

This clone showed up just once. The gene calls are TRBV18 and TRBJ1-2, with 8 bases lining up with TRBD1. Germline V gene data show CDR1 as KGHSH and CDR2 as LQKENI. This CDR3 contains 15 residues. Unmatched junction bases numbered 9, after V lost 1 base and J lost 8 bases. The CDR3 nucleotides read TGTGCCAGCTCACCACTCATCTCAGACAGGGGAGGCTACACCTTC. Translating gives CASSPLISDRGGYTF.

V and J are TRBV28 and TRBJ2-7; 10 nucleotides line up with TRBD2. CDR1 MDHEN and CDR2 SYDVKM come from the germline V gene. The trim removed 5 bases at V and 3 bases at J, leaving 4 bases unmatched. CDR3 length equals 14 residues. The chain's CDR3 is CASSLAGVDYEQYF. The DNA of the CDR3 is TGTGCCAGCAGTCTAGCGGGGGTTGACTACGAGCAGTACTTC. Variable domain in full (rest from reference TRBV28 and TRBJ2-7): DVKVTQSSRYLVKRTGEKVFLECVQDMDHENMFWYRQDPGLGLRLIYFSYDVKMKEKGDIPEGYSVSREKKERFSLILESASTNQTSMYLCASSLAGVDYEQYFGPGTRLTVT.

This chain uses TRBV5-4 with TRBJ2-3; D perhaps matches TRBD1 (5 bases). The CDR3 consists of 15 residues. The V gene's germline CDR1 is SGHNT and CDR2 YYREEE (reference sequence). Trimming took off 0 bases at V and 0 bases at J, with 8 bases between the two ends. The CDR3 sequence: CASSLGQTSTDTQYF. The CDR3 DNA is TGTGCCAGCAGCTTGGGACAGACTAGCACAGATACGCAGTATTTT.

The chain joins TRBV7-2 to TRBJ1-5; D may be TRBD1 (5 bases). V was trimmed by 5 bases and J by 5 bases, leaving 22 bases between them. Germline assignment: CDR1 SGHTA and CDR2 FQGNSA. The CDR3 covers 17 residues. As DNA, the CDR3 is TGTGCCAGCAGCCAAGATCCGGTTATCACCAGGGATCAGCCCCAGCATTTT. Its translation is CASSQDPVITRDQPQHF.

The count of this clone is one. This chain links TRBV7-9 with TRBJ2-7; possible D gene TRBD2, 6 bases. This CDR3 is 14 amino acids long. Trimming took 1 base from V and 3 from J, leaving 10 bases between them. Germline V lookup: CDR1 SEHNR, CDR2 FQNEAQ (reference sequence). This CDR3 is CASSLGREVYEQYF. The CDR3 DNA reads TGTGCCAGCAGCTTAGGGCGGGAAGTCTACGAGCAGTACTTC.